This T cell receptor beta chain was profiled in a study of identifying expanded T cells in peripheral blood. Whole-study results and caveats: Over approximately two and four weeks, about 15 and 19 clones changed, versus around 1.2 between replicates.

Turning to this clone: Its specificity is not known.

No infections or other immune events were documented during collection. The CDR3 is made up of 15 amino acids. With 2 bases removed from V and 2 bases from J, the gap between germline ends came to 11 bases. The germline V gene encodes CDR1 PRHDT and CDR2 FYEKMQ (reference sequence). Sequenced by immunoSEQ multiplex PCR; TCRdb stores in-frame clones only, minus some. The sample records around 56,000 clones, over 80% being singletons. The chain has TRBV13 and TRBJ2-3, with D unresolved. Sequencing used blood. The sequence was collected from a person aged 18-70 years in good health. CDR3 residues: CASSLYSPSTDTQYF. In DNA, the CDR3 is TGTGCCAGCAGCTTATACAGCCCTTCCACAGATACGCAGTATTTT.